Listed below are T cell receptor beta chains from one sample, sequenced in a study of post-analysis software for immune sequencing data. TCRdb re-called the PCR reads through MiXCR, storing one row per CDR3 protein. The sample contains approximately 730,000 distinct CDR3 sequences, around 42% of which appear only once. Material for sequencing was blood. These receptors were collected from a girl aged 5 to 17 with multiple sclerosis. The CDR3 runs from the conserved cysteine through the conserved F or W. D genes are given only for firm matches. Clone size appears in some rows only: once, few, many, or a class for an expanded clone.

V	D	J	size	CDR3	DNA
TRBV9	-	TRBJ2-1	-	CASSPQASLQPYNEQFF	TGTGCCAGCAGCCCCCAGGCTAGCCTACAACCCTACAATGAGCAGTTCTTC
TRBV13	-	TRBJ1-2	few	CASSSIRDTLNYGYTF	TGTGCCAGCAGCTCCATCCGGGACACCTTAAACTATGGCTACACCTTC
TRBV5-1	TRBD2	TRBJ2-7	-	CASSLVLAESYEQYF	TGCGCCAGCAGCTTGGTACTAGCGGAGTCCTACGAGCAGTACTTC
TRBV24-1	-	TRBJ1-5	-	CATSDGGLSGREPQHF	TGTGCCACCAGTGATGGGGGCTTGAGTGGCAGGGAGCCCCAGCATTTT
TRBV6-5	-	TRBJ2-1	-	CASSYSNVGGYNEQFF	TGTGCCAGCAGTTACTCGAACGTCGGGGGATACAATGAGCAGTTCTTC
TRBV28	TRBD2	TRBJ2-3	-	CASSLPLTLAASTDTQYF	TGTGCCAGCAGTTTGCCCCTCACACTAGCGGCCTCCACAGATACGCAGTATTTT
TRBV20-1	-	TRBJ1-2	-	CSAWGGSGGYTF	TGCAGTGCCTGGGGGGGCTCTGGGGGCTACACCTTC
TRBV18	TRBD2	TRBJ2-7	few	CASSPSGSSREQYF	TGTGCCAGCTCTCCCAGCGGGAGTTCGCGCGAGCAGTACTTC
TRBV15	TRBD2	TRBJ2-1	few	CATSEGLAGGRPFF	TGTGCCACCAGCGAGGGACTAGCGGGAGGGCGACCGTTCTTC
TRBV4-2	-	TRBJ2-1	-	CASSSEGQSYNEQFF	TGTGCCAGCAGCTCGGAGGGTCAGTCCTACAATGAGCAGTTCTTC
TRBV29-1	TRBD1	TRBJ2-3	-	CSAGQEVTNTQYF	TGCAGCGCGGGACAGGAGGTTACGAATACGCAGTATTTT
TRBV7-2	-	TRBJ2-2	few	CASRSGTNTGELFF	TGTGCCAGCAGGTCCGGGACAAACACCGGGGAGCTGTTTTTT
TRBV7-3	-	TRBJ2-3	-	CASSLTRGAQYF	TGTGCCAGCAGCTTAACTAGGGGAGCGCAGTATTTT
TRBV4-1	-	TRBJ1-1	-	CASSQESQSLEAFF	TGCGCCAGCAGCCAAGAAAGCCAGTCCCTTGAAGCTTTCTTT
TRBV7-3	-	TRBJ1-1	-	CASSLHVGAGRTEAFF	TGTGCCAGCAGCTTACATGTGGGCGCAGGGCGCACTGAAGCTTTCTTT
TRBV7-2	TRBD2	TRBJ2-7	few	CASSLDLVAGGKTPYEQYF	TGTGCCAGCAGCTTAGATTTGGTAGCGGGAGGTAAAACTCCCTACGAGCAGTACTTC
TRBV20-1	-	TRBJ2-5	few	CSATRSETQYF	TGCAGTGCAACGAGGTCGGAGACCCAGTACTTC
TRBV10-3	-	TRBJ2-5	-	CAISGNWGETQYF	TGTGCCATCAGTGGTAACTGGGGGGAGACCCAGTACTTC
TRBV28	TRBD1	TRBJ1-2	once	CASRGTGGSYGYTF	TGTGCCAGCAGAGGGACAGGGGGCAGCTATGGCTACACCTTC
TRBV29-1	-	TRBJ2-5	few	CSADSGETQYF	TGCAGCGCCGACTCGGGGGAGACCCAGTACTTC
TRBV6-6	-	TRBJ2-5	few	CASSYPSSLGEQYF	TGTGCCAGCAGTTACCCTTCAAGTCTTGGGGAGCAGTACTTC
TRBV12-3/TRBV12-4	TRBD2	TRBJ2-5	few	CASDSSGRGETQYF	TGTGCCAGCGATTCAAGCGGGAGAGGAGAGACCCAGTACTTC
TRBV12-3/TRBV12-4	-	TRBJ2-1	-	CASSFTNGHNEQFF	TGTGCCAGCAGTTTCACGAACGGGCACAATGAGCAGTTCTTC
TRBV5-1	TRBD2	TRBJ2-1	-	CASSLGWEGLSYNEQFF	TGCGCCAGCAGCTTGGGGTGGGAGGGGCTCTCCTACAATGAGCAGTTCTTC
TRBV10-3	-	TRBJ1-2	-	CAISVEGANYGYTF	TGTGCCATCAGTGTAGAGGGTGCTAACTATGGCTACACCTTC
TRBV20-1	TRBD2	TRBJ2-7	few	CSAKGLAGALVALEQYF	TGCAGTGCAAAGGGACTAGCGGGAGCCCTTGTCGCCCTCGAGCAGTACTTC
TRBV20-1	TRBD2	TRBJ2-1	-	CSAYPLDRRQTSGRDNEQFF	TGCAGTGCTTACCCCCTTGACAGGCGCCAGACTAGCGGGAGGGACAATGAGCAGTTCTTC
TRBV2	-	TRBJ2-7	-	CASSEVGDEQYF	TGTGCCAGCAGTGAAGTGGGCGACGAGCAGTACTTC
TRBV4-1	TRBD1	TRBJ1-1	few	CASSQEDRAEAFF	TGCGCCAGCAGCCAAGAAGACAGGGCTGAAGCTTTCTTT
TRBV9	TRBD1	TRBJ1-1	few	CASSETLDRVSSEAFF	TGTGCCAGCAGCGAGACTCTGGACAGGGTTTCATCTGAAGCTTTCTTT
TRBV20-1	-	TRBJ2-7	-	CSASWLALDEQYF	TGCAGTGCTAGCTGGCTAGCGTTGGACGAGCAGTACTTC
TRBV12-3/TRBV12-4	TRBD2	TRBJ2-1	-	CASRKLAGGGDEQFF	TGTGCCAGCAGGAAACTAGCGGGAGGAGGGGATGAGCAGTTCTTC
TRBV6-6	-	TRBJ1-2	-	CASSYEADYGYTF	TGTGCCAGCAGTTATGAGGCGGACTATGGCTACACCTTC
TRBV4-3	TRBD1	TRBJ1-2	few	CASSQAQGARGYTF	TGCGCCAGCAGCCAAGCACAGGGGGCGAGGGGCTACACCTTC
TRBV29-1	-	TRBJ2-5	many	CSVEDFGQTETQYF	TGCAGCGTTGAAGATTTCGGACAAACAGAGACCCAGTACTTC
TRBV5-6	-	TRBJ1-4	-	CASSRRAEKLFF	TGTGCCAGCAGCCGGAGGGCCGAAAAACTGTTTTTT
TRBV20-1	TRBD2	TRBJ2-5	-	CSATLQGLAETQYF	TGCAGTGCTACTCTTCAGGGACTAGCGGAGACCCAGTACTTC
TRBV12-3/TRBV12-4	-	TRBJ2-3	-	CASTLDTGRVTTTDTQYF	TGTGCCAGCACTTTGGATACGGGAAGGGTTACAACTACAGATACGCAGTATTTT
TRBV4-1	-	TRBJ1-2	once	CASSPGQSYTF	TGTGCCAGCAGTCCCGGACAGAGCTACACCTTC
TRBV30	-	TRBJ2-7	many	CAWSVGGAGDEQYF	TGTGCCTGGAGTGTCGGAGGGGCTGGCGACGAGCAGTACTTC
TRBV7-6	-	TRBJ2-7	-	CASSPWTGTYEQYF	TGTGCCAGCAGCCCGTGGACTGGGACCTACGAGCAGTACTTC
TRBV5-1	-	TRBJ1-2	-	CASSLNWGESDYTF	TGCGCCAGCAGCTTAAACTGGGGGGAGAGTGACTACACCTTC
TRBV21-1	-	TRBJ2-7	-	CASSLGQGFDEQYF	TGTGCCAGCAGCCTGGGACAGGGATTCGACGAGCAGTACTTC
TRBV4-3	TRBD2	TRBJ2-4	few	CASSLSPTSGRAGNIQYF	TGCGCCAGCAGCCTTTCCCCGACTAGCGGGAGGGCCGGAAACATTCAGTACTTC
TRBV4-2	-	TRBJ1-5	-	CASSQSYNQPQHF	TGTGCCAGCAGCCAAAGCTATAATCAGCCCCAGCATTTT
TRBV12-3/TRBV12-4	-	TRBJ2-1	once	CASSPQAEPYNEQFF	TGTGCCAGCAGTCCCCAAGCTGAGCCGTACAATGAGCAGTTCTTC
TRBV27	-	TRBJ2-1	few	CASSPTQASSYNEQFF	TGTGCCAGCAGTCCTACCCAGGCGAGCTCCTACAATGAGCAGTTCTTC
TRBV27	-	TRBJ2-3	few	CASSLDGGRGRDTQYF	TGTGCCAGCAGTTTAGATGGGGGAAGGGGAAGAGATACGCAGTATTTT
TRBV28	-	TRBJ2-7	-	CASSFPRDGSYEQYF	TGTGCCAGCAGTTTTCCCCGGGACGGCTCCTACGAGCAGTACTTC
TRBV20-1	TRBD1	TRBJ1-1	-	CSANSRGTASVAFF	TGCAGTGCTAATAGCAGGGGGACAGCATCCGTAGCTTTCTTT
TRBV12-3/TRBV12-4	TRBD2	TRBJ2-3	once	CASSFVAGVFVDTQYF	TGTGCCAGCAGTTTTGTAGCGGGAGTCTTCGTAGATACGCAGTATTTT